The sequence of this T cell receptor beta chain was determined in a study of glioma-infiltrating T cells after dendritic cell vaccination. Germline assignment: CDR1 SGDLS and CDR2 YYNGEE. CDR3 length: 14 residues. Unmatched junction bases numbered 12, after V lost 6 bases and J lost 10 bases. Generated by immunoSEQ multiplex PCR, the TCRdb table keeps only in-frame clones and is missing some. The sample lists some 73,000 clones, around 79% occurring once. V usage is TRBV9 and J usage is TRBJ2-1, with TRBD2 matching 8 bases. The receptor's source is a human donor with glioblastoma. The source material was blood, sampled before dendritic cell vaccination. Written as DNA, the CDR3 is TGTGCCAGCAACCGGGGAGCGGGAGTCTGGGAGCAGTTCTTC. As protein: CASNRGAGVWEQFF.